These 8 T cell receptor beta chains were all obtained from the same sample, sequenced in a study of T cell repertoires in cytomegalovirus infection. These TCRs are of unknown antigen specificity. TCRdb called the reads again in MiXCR, with one record for every CDR3 protein. Of about 110,000 distinct CDR3 sequences in the sample, 10% are singletons; the top ten hold roughly 31%. Source material: PBMCs, sequenced either directly or after in vitro stimulation (not recorded which). The receptors stem from a human donor in good health (CMV status not recorded). Some clones in this sample may be carry-over from other donors' samples.

The sample holds a few counts of this clonotype. DNA of the CDR3: TGCGCCAGCAGCGTCACTAGCGGGAGGCCCTACAATGAGCAGTTCTTC. Its protein product is CASSVTSGRPYNEQFF. The chain has TRBV4-1 and TRBJ2-1, with 12 bases lining up with TRBD2. In germline, CDR1 is MGHRA, CDR2 YSYEKL. V trimming: 5 bases; J trimming: 2 bases; junction bases outside the gene matches: 4. This CDR3 region has 16 residues.

This clonotype turned up a few times. V and J are TRBV3-1 and TRBJ2-7, with unresolved D. This CDR3 comprises 14 residues. Germline V gene sequence: CDR1 LGHDT, CDR2 YNNKEL (reference sequence). The V and J ends lost 2 bases and 2 bases respectively, with 10 bases between them. The CDR3 region is CASSQSVAPYEQYF. The CDR3 region has the DNA TGTGCCAGCAGCCAATCGGTCGCCCCCTACGAGCAGTACTTC.

In this sample, this clonotype turned up many times. V gene TRBV6-1 combines with J gene TRBJ2-4; D gene unclear. Per the germline V gene, CDR1 is MNHNS and CDR2 is SASEGT. The CDR3 consists of 14 residues. V lost 2 bases, J lost 0 bases, and 5 bases lay in between. CDR3 protein: CASSELAAKNIQYF. CDR3 in DNA: TGTGCCAGCAGTGAATTGGCAGCCAAAAACATTCAGTACTTC.

This clonotype was recorded many times. The chain is built from TRBV12-3 or TRBV12-4 and TRBJ1-1; weak D call: TRBD1 (5 bases). V was shortened by 6 bases and J by 1 base, with 18 bases between the two germline ends. The CDR3 is 16 amino acids. CDR3 residues: CASRGDVRDGNTEAFF. Written as DNA, the CDR3 is TGTGCCAGCAGGGGGGACGTTCGAGACGGGAACACTGAAGCTTTCTTT.

This clonotype turned up a few times. The J gene is TRBJ2-2, the V gene TRBV5-5; 10 nucleotides align to TRBD1. The CDR3 runs 16 residues. Per germline, CDR1 SGHKS and CDR2 YYEKEE (reference sequence). V lost 4 bases to trimming and J lost 5 bases; unmatched junction nucleotides: 8. CDR3 DNA: TGTGCCAGCAGCGGTATCGGACAGGGGGTGACCGGGGAGCTGTTTTTT. It codes for CASSGIGQGVTGELFF.

This clonotype was detected a few times. At one of its ends the junction is not consistent with the germline gene, which may arise from a read error. This chain uses TRBV27 with TRBJ2-1, with 8 bases fitting TRBD2. CDR1 and CDR2 from the germline V gene are MNHEY and SMNVEV (reference sequence). The CDR3 has 16 amino acids. The CDR3 nucleotides read TGTGCCAGCAGTTTATCTGGCGGGAGGACCTACAATGAACAGTTCTTC. It codes for CASSLSGGRTYNEQFF.

V usage is TRBV6-1 and J usage is TRBJ1-2; no clear D. From germline, CDR1 is MNHNS and CDR2 SASEGT. This CDR3 comprises 11 residues. V was shortened by 4 bases and J by 8 bases, with 8 bases between the two germline ends. For the CDR3, the DNA is TGTGCCAGCAGTGTCAATAGAGGCTACACCTTC. Protein product: CASSVNRGYTF.

This clonotype came up a few times. DNA of the CDR3: TGTGCCAGCAGTCCCCGGGGTGGAGGTACGAATGAGCAGTTCTTC. It is translated as CASSPRGGGTNEQFF. The chain joins TRBV12-3 or TRBV12-4 to TRBJ2-1; D possibly corresponds to TRBD2 (5 bases). CDR3 length: 15 residues. Trimming took 5 bases from V and 7 from J, leaving 18 bases between them.